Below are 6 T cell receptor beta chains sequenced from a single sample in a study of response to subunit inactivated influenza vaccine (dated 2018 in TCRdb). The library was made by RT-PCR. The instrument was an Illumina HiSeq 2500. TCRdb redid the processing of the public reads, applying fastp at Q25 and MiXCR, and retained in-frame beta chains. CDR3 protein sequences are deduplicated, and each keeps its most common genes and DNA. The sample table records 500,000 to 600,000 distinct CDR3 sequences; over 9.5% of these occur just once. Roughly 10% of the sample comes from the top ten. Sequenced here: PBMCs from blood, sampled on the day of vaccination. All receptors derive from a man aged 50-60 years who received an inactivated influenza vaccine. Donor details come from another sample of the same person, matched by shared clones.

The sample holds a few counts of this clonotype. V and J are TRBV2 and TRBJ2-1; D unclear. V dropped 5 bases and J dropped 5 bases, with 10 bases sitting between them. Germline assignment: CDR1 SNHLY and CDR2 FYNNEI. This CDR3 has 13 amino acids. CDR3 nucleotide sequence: TGTGCCAGCAGTAACGAGCGCGACAATGAGCAGTTCTTC. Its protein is CASSNERDNEQFF. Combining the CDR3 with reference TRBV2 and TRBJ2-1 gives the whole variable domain EPEVTQTPSHQVTQMGQEVILRCVPISNHLYFYWYRQILGQKVEFLVSFYNNEISEKSEIFDDQFSVERPDGSNFTLKIRSTKLEDSAMYFCASSNERDNEQFFGPGTRLTVL.

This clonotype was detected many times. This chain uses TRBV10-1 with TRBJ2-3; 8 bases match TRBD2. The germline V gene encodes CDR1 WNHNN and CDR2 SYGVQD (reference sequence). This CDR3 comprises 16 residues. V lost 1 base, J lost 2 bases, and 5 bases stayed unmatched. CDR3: CASSELAGGHTDTQYF. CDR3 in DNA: TGCGCCAGCAGTGAGTTGGCGGGGGGCCACACAGATACGCAGTATTTT.

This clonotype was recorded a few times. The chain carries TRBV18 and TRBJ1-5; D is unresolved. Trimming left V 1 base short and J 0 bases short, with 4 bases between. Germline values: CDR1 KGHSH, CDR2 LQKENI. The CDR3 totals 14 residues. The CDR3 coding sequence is TGTGCCAGCTCACCACAAGATAGCAATCAGCCCCAGCATTTT. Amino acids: CASSPQDSNQPQHF.

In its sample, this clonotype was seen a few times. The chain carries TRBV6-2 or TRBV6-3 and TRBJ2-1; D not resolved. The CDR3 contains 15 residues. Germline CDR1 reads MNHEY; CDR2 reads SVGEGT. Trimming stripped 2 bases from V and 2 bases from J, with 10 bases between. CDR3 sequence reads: CASSYGQPAYNEQFF. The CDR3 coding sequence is TGTGCCAGCAGTTACGGGCAGCCCGCCTACAATGAGCAGTTCTTC.

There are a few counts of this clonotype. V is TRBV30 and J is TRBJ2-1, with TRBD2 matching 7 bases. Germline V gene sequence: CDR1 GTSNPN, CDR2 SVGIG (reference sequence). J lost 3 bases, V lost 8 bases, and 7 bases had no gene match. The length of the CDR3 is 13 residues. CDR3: CARTGTNYNEQFF. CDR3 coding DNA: TGTGCCCGGACCGGGACTAACTACAATGAGCAGTTCTTC.

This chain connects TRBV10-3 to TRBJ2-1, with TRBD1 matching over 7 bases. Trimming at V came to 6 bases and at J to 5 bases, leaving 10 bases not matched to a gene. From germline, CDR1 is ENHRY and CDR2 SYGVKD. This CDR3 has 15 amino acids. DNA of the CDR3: TGTGCCATCAGGCCCGGACAGGATCCAAACAATGAGCAGTTCTTC. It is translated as CAIRPGQDPNNEQFF.